The present entry profiles one T cell receptor beta chain with its context. The junction departs from the called germline gene at one end, perhaps through a read error. Germline CDR1 and CDR2: MGHRA and YSYEKL. The CDR3 contains 18 residues. The sample is drawn from a study of control samples from healthy donors and cancer patients. TCRdb's table, derived via immunoSEQ multiplex PCR, lists solely in-frame clones and lacks some. The data hold about 120,000 clones, with approximately 90% observed a single time. The sample comprised blood. This clonotype was sampled from a woman in her 70s in good health. The V call is TRBV4-1, the J call TRBJ1-3; no definite D call. The CDR3 DNA follows: TGCGCCAGCACCCAATTGCTCCAGGCTCTCTCCACTTCAAACACCATATATTTT. Protein product: CASTQLLQALSTSNTIYF.